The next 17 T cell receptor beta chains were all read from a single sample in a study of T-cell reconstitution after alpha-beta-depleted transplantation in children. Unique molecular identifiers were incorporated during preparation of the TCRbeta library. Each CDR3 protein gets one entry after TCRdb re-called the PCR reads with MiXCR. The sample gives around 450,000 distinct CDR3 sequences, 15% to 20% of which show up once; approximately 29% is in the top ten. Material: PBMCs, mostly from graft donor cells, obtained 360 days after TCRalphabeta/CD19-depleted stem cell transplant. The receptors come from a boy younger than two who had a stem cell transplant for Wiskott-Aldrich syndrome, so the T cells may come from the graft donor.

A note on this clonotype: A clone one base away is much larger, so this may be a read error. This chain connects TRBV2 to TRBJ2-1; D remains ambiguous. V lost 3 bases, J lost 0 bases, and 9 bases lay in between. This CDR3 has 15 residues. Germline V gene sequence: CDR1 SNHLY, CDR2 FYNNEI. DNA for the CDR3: TGTGCCAGCAGTGAGGCGTGGGGCTCCTACAATGAGCAGTTCTTC. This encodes CASSEAWGSYNEQFF. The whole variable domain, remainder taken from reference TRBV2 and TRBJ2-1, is EPEVTQTPSHQVTQMGQEVILRCVPISNHLYFYWYRQILGQKVEFLVSFYNNEISEKSEIFDDQFSVERPDGSNFTLKIRSTKLEDSAMYFCASSEAWGSYNEQFFGPGTRLTVL.

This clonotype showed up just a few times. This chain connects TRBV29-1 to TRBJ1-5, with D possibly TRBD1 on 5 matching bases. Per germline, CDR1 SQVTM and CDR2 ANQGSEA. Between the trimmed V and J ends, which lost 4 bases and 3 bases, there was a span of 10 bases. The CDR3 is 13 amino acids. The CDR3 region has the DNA TGCAGCGTTGCGGTGACAGACAATCAGCCCCAGCATTTT. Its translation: CSVAVTDNQPQHF.

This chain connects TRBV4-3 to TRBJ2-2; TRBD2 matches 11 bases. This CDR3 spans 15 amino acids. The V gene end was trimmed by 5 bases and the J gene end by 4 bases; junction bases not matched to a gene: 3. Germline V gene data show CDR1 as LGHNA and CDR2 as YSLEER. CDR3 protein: CASSTSGSFTGELFF. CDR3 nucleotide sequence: TGCGCCAGCAGCACTAGCGGGAGTTTCACCGGGGAGCTGTTTTTT.

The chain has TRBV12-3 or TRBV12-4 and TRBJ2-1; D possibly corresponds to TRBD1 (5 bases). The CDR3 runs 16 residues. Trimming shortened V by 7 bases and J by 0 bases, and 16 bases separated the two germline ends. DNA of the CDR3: TGTGCCAGCACCCCCGCAGGGTCAGGCTCCTACAATGAGCAGTTCTTC. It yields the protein CASTPAGSGSYNEQFF.

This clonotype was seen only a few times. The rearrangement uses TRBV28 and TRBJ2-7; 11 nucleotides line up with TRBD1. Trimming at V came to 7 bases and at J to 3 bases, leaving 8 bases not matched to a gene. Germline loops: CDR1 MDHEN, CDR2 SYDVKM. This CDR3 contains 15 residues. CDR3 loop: CASTPSGTGGYEQYF. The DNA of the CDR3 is TGTGCCAGCACCCCCTCCGGGACAGGGGGCTACGAGCAGTACTTC.

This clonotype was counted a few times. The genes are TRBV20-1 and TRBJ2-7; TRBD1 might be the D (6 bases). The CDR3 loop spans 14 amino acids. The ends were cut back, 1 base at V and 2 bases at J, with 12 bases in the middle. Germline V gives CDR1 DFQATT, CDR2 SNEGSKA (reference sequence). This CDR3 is CSARVRTVPYEQYF. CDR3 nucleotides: TGCAGTGCTAGAGTGAGGACAGTTCCCTACGAGCAGTACTTC.

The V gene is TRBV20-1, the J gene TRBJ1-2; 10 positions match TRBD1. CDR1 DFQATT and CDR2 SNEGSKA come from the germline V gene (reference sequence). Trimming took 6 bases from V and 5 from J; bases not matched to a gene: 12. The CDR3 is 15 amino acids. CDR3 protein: CSAIPGQGRPYGYTF. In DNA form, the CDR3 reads TGCAGTGCCATCCCGGGACAGGGGCGTCCTTATGGCTACACCTTC.

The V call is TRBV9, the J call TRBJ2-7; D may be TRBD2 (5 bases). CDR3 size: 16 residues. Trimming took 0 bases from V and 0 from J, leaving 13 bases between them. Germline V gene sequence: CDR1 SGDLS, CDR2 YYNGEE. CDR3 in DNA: TGTGCCAGCAGCGTAGCCGGCGGAGCGGCCTCCTACGAGCAGTACTTC. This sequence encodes CASSVAGGAASYEQYF.

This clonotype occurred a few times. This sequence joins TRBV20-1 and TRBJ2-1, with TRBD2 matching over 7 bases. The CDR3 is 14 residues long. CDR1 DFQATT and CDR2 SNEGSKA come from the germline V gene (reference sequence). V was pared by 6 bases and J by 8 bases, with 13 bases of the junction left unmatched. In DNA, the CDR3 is TGCAGTGCCCCACTAGCGTGGGGAGGGGATGAGCAGTTCTTC. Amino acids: CSAPLAWGGDEQFF.

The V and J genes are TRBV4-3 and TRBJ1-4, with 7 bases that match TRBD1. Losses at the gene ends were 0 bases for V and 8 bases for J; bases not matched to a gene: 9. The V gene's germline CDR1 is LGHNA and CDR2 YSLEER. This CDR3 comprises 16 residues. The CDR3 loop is CASSQDPGGVIEKLFF. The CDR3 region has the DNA TGCGCCAGCAGCCAAGACCCAGGGGGAGTGATCGAAAAACTGTTTTTT.

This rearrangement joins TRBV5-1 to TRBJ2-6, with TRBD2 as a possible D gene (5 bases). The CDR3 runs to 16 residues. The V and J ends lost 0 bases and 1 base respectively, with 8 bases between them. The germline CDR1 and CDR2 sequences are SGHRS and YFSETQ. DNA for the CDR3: TGCGCCAGCAGCTTGGGCGGGCTTTCTGGGGCCAACGTCCTGACTTTC. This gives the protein CASSLGGLSGANVLTF.

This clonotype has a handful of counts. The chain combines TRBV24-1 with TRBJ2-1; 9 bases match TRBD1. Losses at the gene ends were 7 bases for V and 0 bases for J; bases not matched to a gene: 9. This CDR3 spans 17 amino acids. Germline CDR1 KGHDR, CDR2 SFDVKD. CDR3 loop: CATSTTGGAASYNEQFF. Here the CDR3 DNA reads TGTGCCACCAGCACCACAGGGGGCGCGGCCTCCTACAATGAGCAGTTCTTC.

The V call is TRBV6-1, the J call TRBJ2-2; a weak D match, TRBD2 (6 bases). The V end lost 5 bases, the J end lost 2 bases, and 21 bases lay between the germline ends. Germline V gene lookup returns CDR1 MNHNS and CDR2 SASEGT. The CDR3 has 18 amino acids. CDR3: CASSRHPPGTPNTGELFF. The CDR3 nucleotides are TGTGCCAGCAGTAGACATCCACCCGGGACTCCAAACACCGGGGAGCTGTTTTTT.

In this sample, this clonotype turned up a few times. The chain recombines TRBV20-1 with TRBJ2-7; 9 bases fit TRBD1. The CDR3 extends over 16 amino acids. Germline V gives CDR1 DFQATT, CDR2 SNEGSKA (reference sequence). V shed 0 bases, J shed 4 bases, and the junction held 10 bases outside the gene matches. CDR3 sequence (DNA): TGCAGTGCTAGAGATAGGGGGACAGGGTCCTCGTACGAGCAGTACTTC. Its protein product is CSARDRGTGSSYEQYF.

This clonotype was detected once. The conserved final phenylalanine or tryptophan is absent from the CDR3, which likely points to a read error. CDR3 amino acids: CAISEVFVSGDKQFI. The CDR3 DNA is TGTGCCATCAGTGAAGTTTTTGTTTCGGGGGATAAGCAGTTCATC. V usage is TRBV10-3 and J usage is TRBJ2-1, with D tentatively TRBD2 (6 bases). The CDR3 is 15 amino acids. V was clipped by 3 bases and J by 11 bases, with 20 bases between them. Germline loops: CDR1 ENHRY, CDR2 SYGVKD.

DNA for the CDR3: TGTGCCACCAGCAGAGAGCTGTTTATCAGGTCTCGGGAGATGACCCAGTACTTC. Translation: CATSRELFIRSREMTQYF. The gene calls are TRBV15 and TRBJ2-5; perhaps TRBD2 as D (6 bases). Trimming removed 0 bases from V and 7 bases from J, with 24 bases in between. Germline CDR1 LNHNV, CDR2 YYDKDF (reference sequence). The CDR3 is 18 residues long.

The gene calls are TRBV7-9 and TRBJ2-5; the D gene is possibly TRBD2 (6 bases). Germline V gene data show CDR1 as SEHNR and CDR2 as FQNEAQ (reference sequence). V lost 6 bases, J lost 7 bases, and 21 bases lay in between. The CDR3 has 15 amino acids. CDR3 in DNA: TGTGCCAGCAGTGGCGACTATAGCGGAAGGTGGACCCAGTACTTC. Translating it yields CASSGDYSGRWTQYF.